Sequencing of this T cell receptor beta chain was carried out in a study of T cells in Graves' hyperthyroidism and ophthalmopathy. Study findings and constraints: Most expanded thyroid clonotypes above 0.001 also appeared in blood. A median approximately 6.5 months before onset, the model predicted ophthalmopathy.

Amplified TCR beta CDR3 regions came from RNA transcripts. The primer set for the first-round RT-PCR of the TCR CDR3 was HTBI. TCRdb re-called the multiplex PCR reads through MiXCR, storing one row per CDR3 protein. The sample includes approximately 380,000 distinct CDR3 sequences, around 18% of them seen just once. The study based diagnoses on clinical symptoms, serum thyroxine and TRAb, thyroid ultrasound and orbital computed tomography. PBMCs stemmed from about 9.7 ml fresh peripheral blood. A note on this clonotype: Its antigen is still unknown.

V lost 2 bases and J 2 bases, leaving 16 bases between the germline ends. Germline lookup yields CDR1 LNHDA and CDR2 SQIVND (reference sequence). The CDR3 loop spans 17 amino acids. This receptor was identified in a man aged 18-30 years with Graves' ophthalmopathy. Source material: blood. V and J are TRBV19 and TRBJ1-5; maybe TRBD1 (6 bases). In DNA, the CDR3 is TGTGCCAGTAGTATACTTTCTGGGGGCAGGGGCAATCAGCCCCAGCATTTT. Its translation is CASSILSGGRGNQPQHF. Filled out from reference TRBV19 and TRBJ1-5, the complete variable domain reads DGGITQSPKYLFRKEGQNVTLSCEQNLNHDAMYWYRQDPGQGLRLIYYSQIVNDFQKGDIAEGYSVSREKKESFPLTVTSAQKNPTAFYLCASSILSGGRGNQPQHFGDGTRLSIL.